This T cell receptor (beta chain) was identified in a study of CD8+ T cells in alopecia areata. The wider study: Administration of oral tofacitinib to treated patients was at 5 to 10 mg twice daily.

PBMCs served as the source from which CD4+ and CD8+ T cells were sorted. RNA, once extracted, was reverse transcribed into cDNA for use as the sequencing template. Profiling relied on immunoSEQ multiplex PCR, and the TCRdb table lists in-frame clones only, not all of them. Of around 160,000 clones listed, roughly 50% are singletons. Details on this clone: What it recognizes is unknown.

The CDR3 length is 15 residues. Germline V gene sequence: CDR1 ENHRY, CDR2 SYGVKD. V gave up 4 bases and J gave up 6 bases; unmatched junction bases: 7. Study outcomes and limitations: Clonality exceeded that of normal scalp in lesional scalp, most notably in alopecia totalis/universalis. Scalp specimens additionally yield sequences from normal skin's resident alphabeta T cells.

This sequence was found in a human donor with alopecia areata. This rearrangement joins TRBV10-3 to TRBJ2-2; the match to TRBD1 covers 8 bases. Sequencing was done on a sample of CD4+ T cells sorted from blood. The CDR3 DNA follows: TGTGCCATCAGTGTTGAGGACAGGGTCGCCGGGGAGCTGTTTTTT. Encoded protein: CAISVEDRVAGELFF.